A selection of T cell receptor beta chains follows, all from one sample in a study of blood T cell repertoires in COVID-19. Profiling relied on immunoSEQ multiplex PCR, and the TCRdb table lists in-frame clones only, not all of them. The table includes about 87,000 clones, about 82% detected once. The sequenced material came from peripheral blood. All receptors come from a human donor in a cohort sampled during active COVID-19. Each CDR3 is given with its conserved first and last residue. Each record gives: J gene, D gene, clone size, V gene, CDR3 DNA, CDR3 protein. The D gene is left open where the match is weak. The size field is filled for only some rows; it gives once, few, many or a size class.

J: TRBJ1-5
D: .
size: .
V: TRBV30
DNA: TGTGCCTGGAGTGAAGTGGGAGTGAGAGGTCAGCCCCAGCATTTT
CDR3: CAWSEVGVRGQPQHF

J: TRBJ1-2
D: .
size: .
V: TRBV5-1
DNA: TGCGCCAGCAGAACATTCCAGGGGAGTGAAGGCTACACCTTC
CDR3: CASRTFQGSEGYTF

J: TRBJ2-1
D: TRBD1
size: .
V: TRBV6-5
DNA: TGTGCCAGCAGCAAGGACAGGGCCTATGAGCAGTTCTTC
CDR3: CASSKDRAYEQFF

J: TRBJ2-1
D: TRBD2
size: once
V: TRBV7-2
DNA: TGTGCCAGCAGCTTAGACTGGACTAGCGTATCCTACAATGAGCAGTTCTTC
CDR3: CASSLDWTSVSYNEQFF

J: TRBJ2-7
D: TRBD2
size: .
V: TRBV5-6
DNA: TGTGCCAGCAGCGGGACTAGCTCCTACGAGCAGTACTTC
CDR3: CASSGTSSYEQYF

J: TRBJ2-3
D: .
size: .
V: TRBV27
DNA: TGTGCCAGCAGTACCTCGCAGGGTAGGCAGTATTTT
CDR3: CASSTSQGRQYF

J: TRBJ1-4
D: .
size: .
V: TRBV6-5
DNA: TGTGCCAGCAGTTACCGGGCGGGAGCAACTAATGAAAAACTGTTTTTT
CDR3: CASSYRAGATNEKLFF

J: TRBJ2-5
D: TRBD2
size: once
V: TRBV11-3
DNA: TGTGCCAGCAGCCTCAGCGGGGGGGCGGGGGAGACCCAGTACTTC
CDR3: CASSLSGGAGETQYF

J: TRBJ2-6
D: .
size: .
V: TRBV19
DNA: TGTGCCAGTAGTATAATCAGATCCGGGGCCAACGTCCTGACTTTC
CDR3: CASSIIRSGANVLTF

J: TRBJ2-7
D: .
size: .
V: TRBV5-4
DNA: TGTGCCAGCAGCTCCGAACCGGGAGCCCAGAGGGACGAGCAGTACTTC
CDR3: CASSSEPGAQRDEQYF

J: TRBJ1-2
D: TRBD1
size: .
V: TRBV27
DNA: TGTGCCAGCAGTCCACTACAGGGGGCTGGTGATGGCTACACCTTC
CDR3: CASSPLQGAGDGYTF

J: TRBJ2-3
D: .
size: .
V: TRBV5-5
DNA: TGTGCCAGCAGCTTGGACCCTACAGAGTCTGATACGCAGTATTTT
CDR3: CASSLDPTESDTQYF

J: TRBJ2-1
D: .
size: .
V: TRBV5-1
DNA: TGCGCCTCTCAGGGGAGGGCGGACAACGGCGATGAGCAGTTCTTC
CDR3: CASQGRADNGDEQFF